The source of this TCR beta chain is a study of T cell repertoires in cytomegalovirus infection (dated by TCRdb to 2018 to 2020). In the study overall: Alongside well-studied HLA-B-restricted epitopes, the peptide stimulations were aimed at recently identified HLA-C-restricted CMV epitopes, whose presentation resists viral immunomodulation. Donor HLA type was relevant to the analysis, as public TCR beta signatures indicated carriage of CMV infection together with the matching HLA type. General conclusions and limits of the study: Cumulative frequency of public TCR beta family members discriminated carriers of CMV infection plus the relevant HLA type in this cohort and an independent approximately 360-donor cohort. In the ex vivo response, HLA-C-restricted CMV-specific TCR beta clonotypes were dominant, and in two of eight donors the single most frequent clonotype came from this HLA-C-restricted group.

The intended sense of this specimen's treatment or condition label: in vitro stimulation with specific CMV peptide epitopes to enrich CMV-specific T cells. Data came from an Illumina HiSeq 1500. TCRdb applied fastp at Q25 and MiXCR to the public reads, then kept only in-frame beta chains. Every CDR3 protein is listed once, alongside the most common genes and DNA of its rows. The sample profile shows around 120,000 distinct CDR3 sequences; roughly 41% of them were found once. The top ten clones comprise roughly 74% of the sample. To note about this clonotype: It lacks a known antigen. Base qualities were left out, and no much larger clone turns up one base away.

The sequence derives from a human donor in good health (CMV status not recorded). Some clones in this sample may be carry-over from other donors' samples. The sample in question was CD8+ T cells from cultured PBMCs, obtained from culture after CMV antigen stimulation.

The nucleotides are TGCAGTGCTAGAGATCAAACGGGGGCCCAGGATGAGCAGTTCTTC. The encoded protein is CSARDQTGAQDEQFF. The chain uses TRBV20-1 and TRBJ2-1; the D gene is perhaps TRBD1 or TRBD2, each of them matching over 6 bases. V is clipped by 0 bases and J by 8 bases, and the sequence between their germline boundaries is 17 bases long. CDR1 is given as DFQATT and CDR2 as SNEGSKA, both from the germline V gene (reference sequence). CDR3 length: 15 amino acids, cysteine to phenylalanine. Only CDR3 DNA remains: 45 bases, in frame from the first base.